The rows below give T cell receptor beta chains drawn from one sample of a study of response to subunit inactivated influenza vaccine. From the RT-PCR reads, TCRdb called clonotypes with MiXCR, one entry per CDR3 protein. Here the sample spans 860,000 or so distinct CDR3 sequences, 21% being singletons. The source material was PBMCs from blood, sampled about 5 days after vaccination. The receptor set was obtained from a middle-aged man who received an inactivated influenza vaccine. Each CDR3 is given with its conserved first and last residue. The order of the fields is V gene, J gene, clone size, D gene, CDR3 DNA, CDR3 protein. D genes are given only for firm matches. Some rows mark clone size as missing; the rest say once, few, many or name a class of expanded clone.

v_call: TRBV20-1; j_call: TRBJ2-3; clone_size: many; d_call: -; cdr3_nt: TGCAGTGCTAGCCCGGGGGCAAACACAGATACGCAGTATTTT; cdr3_aa: CSASPGANTDTQYF
v_call: TRBV20-1; j_call: TRBJ2-7; clone_size: many; d_call: TRBD2; cdr3_nt: TGCAGTGCTAGAGGTGCGGGGGTATGGCACTACGAGCAGTACTTC; cdr3_aa: CSARGAGVWHYEQYF
v_call: TRBV4-2; j_call: TRBJ2-5; clone_size: few; d_call: -; cdr3_nt: TGTGCCAGCAGCCAAGAGTTCCTGAAGCTGGGGGAGACCCAGTACTTC; cdr3_aa: CASSQEFLKLGETQYF
v_call: TRBV15; j_call: TRBJ2-5; clone_size: -; d_call: TRBD2; cdr3_nt: TGTGCCACCAGCAGAGGACTAGCGGGAGGAGAAGGAGAGACCCAGTACTTC; cdr3_aa: CATSRGLAGGEGETQYF
v_call: TRBV7-8; j_call: TRBJ1-1; clone_size: few; d_call: -; cdr3_nt: TGTGCCAGCAGCCCACACGGCGGACCACGGGGCACTGAAGCTTTCTTT; cdr3_aa: CASSPHGGPRGTEAFF
v_call: TRBV4-2; j_call: TRBJ2-7; clone_size: many; d_call: -; cdr3_nt: TGTGCCAGCAGCCAAGATCGACGGAGCCGGTACGAGCAGTACTTC; cdr3_aa: CASSQDRRSRYEQYF
v_call: TRBV20-1; j_call: TRBJ2-1; clone_size: -; d_call: TRBD2; cdr3_nt: TGCTGTGCTAGCTCTAGCGGGGGGAATTTGAGAAATGAGCAGTTCTTC; cdr3_aa: CCASSSGGNLRNEQFF
v_call: TRBV18; j_call: TRBJ1-1; clone_size: -; d_call: -; cdr3_nt: TGTGCCAGCCTCGGAAGTACTGAAGCTTTCTTT; cdr3_aa: CASLGSTEAFF
v_call: TRBV6-2/TRBV6-3; j_call: TRBJ1-2; clone_size: -; d_call: -; cdr3_nt: TGTGCCAGCATCCCAAGGGGCCTGGGCTATGGCTACGCCTTC; cdr3_aa: CASIPRGLGYGYAF
v_call: TRBV28; j_call: TRBJ2-7; clone_size: few; d_call: -; cdr3_nt: TGTGCCAGCAGTGCTGACAGGTCAAGGGGCTACGAGCAGTACTTC; cdr3_aa: CASSADRSRGYEQYF
v_call: TRBV6-1; j_call: TRBJ1-3; clone_size: -; d_call: -; cdr3_nt: TGTGCCAGCAGACAGGCTAGCTCTGGAAACACCATATATTTT; cdr3_aa: CASRQASSGNTIYF
v_call: TRBV24-1; j_call: TRBJ2-1; clone_size: -; d_call: -; cdr3_nt: TGTGCCACCCGCGGAGCGATTGGGACGGCGGGCAATGAGCAGTTCTTC; cdr3_aa: CATRGAIGTAGNEQFF
v_call: TRBV5-6; j_call: TRBJ2-2; clone_size: -; d_call: -; cdr3_nt: TGTGCCAGCAGCTTGTATGGGGGCATCGGGGAGCTGTTTTTT; cdr3_aa: CASSLYGGIGELFF
v_call: TRBV9; j_call: TRBJ2-5; clone_size: -; d_call: -; cdr3_nt: TGTGCCAGCAGCGTGTCCGGCATGGAAGAGACCCAGTACTTC; cdr3_aa: CASSVSGMEETQYF
v_call: TRBV18; j_call: TRBJ2-7; clone_size: -; d_call: TRBD2; cdr3_nt: TGTGCCAGCAGTCCCGGGACTAGCGGCGAGCAGTACTTC; cdr3_aa: CASSPGTSGEQYF
v_call: TRBV10-1; j_call: TRBJ2-3; clone_size: few; d_call: -; cdr3_nt: TGCGCCAGCAGTGAAGTGAGGCGGGGGCGCACAGATACGCAGTATTTT; cdr3_aa: CASSEVRRGRTDTQYF
v_call: TRBV12-3/TRBV12-4; j_call: TRBJ2-3; clone_size: few; d_call: TRBD2; cdr3_nt: TGTGCCAGCAGTACCACTAGCGGGATTTATGATACGCAGTATTTT; cdr3_aa: CASSTTSGIYDTQYF
v_call: TRBV4-3; j_call: TRBJ2-1; clone_size: few; d_call: TRBD1; cdr3_nt: TGCGCCAGCAGCCAAGTGGGACAGGGGTACAATGAGCAGTTCTTC; cdr3_aa: CASSQVGQGYNEQFF
v_call: TRBV3-1; j_call: TRBJ2-5; clone_size: -; d_call: TRBD1; cdr3_nt: TGTGCCAGCAGCCCCCGGGACAGGGACCCGACCCAGTACTTC; cdr3_aa: CASSPRDRDPTQYF
v_call: TRBV29-1; j_call: TRBJ2-7; clone_size: -; d_call: -; cdr3_nt: TGCAGCCCTGCTGACGAGCAGTACTTC; cdr3_aa: CSPADEQYF
v_call: TRBV20-1; j_call: TRBJ2-3; clone_size: -; d_call: -; cdr3_nt: TGCAGTGCTAGAGAGTACTCGGGAGTGGGAGATACGCAGTATTTT; cdr3_aa: CSAREYSGVGDTQYF
v_call: TRBV5-6; j_call: TRBJ2-3; clone_size: -; d_call: TRBD1; cdr3_nt: TGTGCCAGCAGCCAGGGACAGGCGAACACAGATACGCAGTATTTT; cdr3_aa: CASSQGQANTDTQYF
v_call: TRBV4-3; j_call: TRBJ2-7; clone_size: few; d_call: -; cdr3_nt: TGCGCCAGCAGCCAAGGGACTGGGAAAACCTACGAGCAGTACTTC; cdr3_aa: CASSQGTGKTYEQYF
v_call: TRBV7-2; j_call: TRBJ2-1; clone_size: -; d_call: TRBD2; cdr3_nt: TGTGCCAGCAGCCGTAGCGGGAATACCTACAATGAGCAGTTCTTC; cdr3_aa: CASSRSGNTYNEQFF
v_call: TRBV4-3; j_call: TRBJ2-3; clone_size: many; d_call: -; cdr3_nt: TGCGCCAGCAGCCAAGATCGTGTAAGGGGGGGCGTTTCTGGTACGCAGTATTTT; cdr3_aa: CASSQDRVRGGVSGTQYF
v_call: TRBV6-2/TRBV6-3; j_call: TRBJ2-1; clone_size: few; d_call: TRBD2; cdr3_nt: TGTGCCAGCAGTTCAAAGACTAGCGGGAGGTTCTACAATGAGCAGTTCTTC; cdr3_aa: CASSSKTSGRFYNEQFF
v_call: TRBV6-5; j_call: TRBJ2-7; clone_size: few; d_call: -; cdr3_nt: TGTGCCAGCAGTTACTCGTGGGGAATCTCCTACGAGCAGTACTTC; cdr3_aa: CASSYSWGISYEQYF
v_call: TRBV7-8; j_call: TRBJ2-3; clone_size: -; d_call: TRBD2; cdr3_nt: TGTGCCAGCAGCTTAGCCTGGACTAGCGGTGGCACAGATACGCAGTATTTT; cdr3_aa: CASSLAWTSGGTDTQYF
v_call: TRBV18; j_call: TRBJ2-1; clone_size: -; d_call: TRBD2; cdr3_nt: TGTGCCAGCTCACCATGGACTAGCGGGGGGGTATACAATGAGCAGTTCTTC; cdr3_aa: CASSPWTSGGVYNEQFF
v_call: TRBV15; j_call: TRBJ2-5; clone_size: few; d_call: TRBD1; cdr3_nt: TGTGCCACCAGCGGGACAGTATTTTCAGAGACCCAGTACTTC; cdr3_aa: CATSGTVFSETQYF
v_call: TRBV5-5; j_call: TRBJ2-5; clone_size: few; d_call: -; cdr3_nt: TGTGCCAGCAGCTCTTATAACCAAGAGACCCAGTACTTC; cdr3_aa: CASSSYNQETQYF
v_call: TRBV28; j_call: TRBJ2-3; clone_size: few; d_call: -; cdr3_nt: TGTGCCAGCAACTCGGGTAGGAGCACAGATACGCAGTATTTT; cdr3_aa: CASNSGRSTDTQYF
v_call: TRBV7-2; j_call: TRBJ1-1; clone_size: -; d_call: -; cdr3_nt: TGTGCCAGCAGATGGACAGTCATGAACACTGAAGCTTTCTTT; cdr3_aa: CASRWTVMNTEAFF
v_call: TRBV7-2; j_call: TRBJ2-3; clone_size: few; d_call: TRBD2; cdr3_nt: TGTGCCAGCAGCCGGACTAGCGGGATATTAGATACGCAGTATTTT; cdr3_aa: CASSRTSGILDTQYF
v_call: TRBV20-1; j_call: TRBJ2-1; clone_size: many; d_call: -; cdr3_nt: TGCAGTGCTAGAGTGAGTCGAAGGGAGACGAATGAGCAGTTCTTC; cdr3_aa: CSARVSRRETNEQFF
v_call: TRBV7-2; j_call: TRBJ2-5; clone_size: -; d_call: -; cdr3_nt: TGTGCCAGCAGCTTGATTGCTTTAACGGACGGTCAAGAGACCCAGTACTTC; cdr3_aa: CASSLIALTDGQETQYF
v_call: TRBV7-8; j_call: TRBJ2-6; clone_size: many; d_call: -; cdr3_nt: TGTGCCAGCAGCTCCGTCGTTTTGGGGTCTGGGGCCAACGTCCTGACTTTC; cdr3_aa: CASSSVVLGSGANVLTF
v_call: TRBV7-2; j_call: TRBJ1-3; clone_size: once; d_call: -; cdr3_nt: TGTGACAGCAGCTCCCAGGCCTCCTCTGGAAACACCATATATTTT; cdr3_aa: CDSSSQASSGNTIYF
v_call: TRBV20-1; j_call: TRBJ2-1; clone_size: -; d_call: -; cdr3_nt: TGCAGTGCTAGAGATCTGGTCGGGGACTACAATGAGCAGTTCTTC; cdr3_aa: CSARDLVGDYNEQFF
v_call: TRBV6-2/TRBV6-3; j_call: TRBJ2-7; clone_size: once; d_call: -; cdr3_nt: TGTGCCAGCAGTTACGACATATTCTACGAGCAGTACTTC; cdr3_aa: CASSYDIFYEQYF
v_call: TRBV27; j_call: TRBJ2-7; clone_size: few; d_call: TRBD2; cdr3_nt: TGTGCCAGCAGTTTAGCCGGTAGCGGGAGGCTCCGCTACGAGCAGTACTTC; cdr3_aa: CASSLAGSGRLRYEQYF
v_call: TRBV12-3/TRBV12-4; j_call: TRBJ1-5; clone_size: -; d_call: -; cdr3_nt: TGTGCCACTTCTCGACAGGTGGATCAGCCCCAGCATTTT; cdr3_aa: CATSRQVDQPQHF
v_call: TRBV25-1; j_call: TRBJ2-1; clone_size: -; d_call: TRBD1; cdr3_nt: TGTGCCAGCAGTCCCTTGCGTTTTTCGGGACAGGCCTCGTCGTGGTGGGACAATGAGCAGTTCTTC; cdr3_aa: CASSPLRFSGQASSWWDNEQFF
v_call: TRBV4-2; j_call: TRBJ1-3; clone_size: -; d_call: -; cdr3_nt: TGTGCCAGCAGCCAAGAGTCGACAGGTGGAAACACCATATATTTT; cdr3_aa: CASSQESTGGNTIYF
v_call: TRBV6-5; j_call: TRBJ2-7; clone_size: -; d_call: TRBD2; cdr3_nt: TGTGCCAGCAGTTACTCCTGGACTAGCGACTACGAGCAGTACTTC; cdr3_aa: CASSYSWTSDYEQYF
v_call: TRBV7-9; j_call: TRBJ2-7; clone_size: -; d_call: -; cdr3_nt: TGTGCCAGCAGCTTAAGCAGGGCCCCTTTGGGGGAGCAGTACTTC; cdr3_aa: CASSLSRAPLGEQYF
v_call: TRBV10-3; j_call: TRBJ2-7; clone_size: many; d_call: -; cdr3_nt: TGTGCCATCAGTGAACGGGCCCCCAACCTCCTCGAGCAGTACTTC; cdr3_aa: CAISERAPNLLEQYF
v_call: TRBV24-1; j_call: TRBJ2-1; clone_size: -; d_call: -; cdr3_nt: TGTGCCACCGGGGGGTTAACCTACAATGAGCAGTTCTTC; cdr3_aa: CATGGLTYNEQFF
v_call: TRBV29-1; j_call: TRBJ2-5; clone_size: many; d_call: -; cdr3_nt: TGCAGCGTCCGTAGGACAAGCGGTCAATCGGGAGAGACCCAGTACTTC; cdr3_aa: CSVRRTSGQSGETQYF
v_call: TRBV20-1; j_call: TRBJ2-7; clone_size: few; d_call: -; cdr3_nt: TGCAGTGCTAGAGAGACCTATGGGCCCGGGTACGAGCAGTACTTC; cdr3_aa: CSARETYGPGYEQYF
v_call: TRBV20-1; j_call: TRBJ2-7; clone_size: few; d_call: -; cdr3_nt: TGCAGTGCTACCCCCGGGGGACGGGCCTACGAGCAGTACTTC; cdr3_aa: CSATPGGRAYEQYF
v_call: TRBV12-3/TRBV12-4; j_call: TRBJ1-5; clone_size: few; d_call: -; cdr3_nt: TGTGCCAGCAGTTTCCGAGAACAGCCCCAGCATTTT; cdr3_aa: CASSFREQPQHF
v_call: TRBV28; j_call: TRBJ2-1; clone_size: -; d_call: -; cdr3_nt: TGTGCCAGCAGTCCCCCTAGCGTACGAGGCAATGAGCAGTTCTTC; cdr3_aa: CASSPPSVRGNEQFF
v_call: TRBV10-3; j_call: TRBJ1-2; clone_size: -; d_call: -; cdr3_nt: TGTGCCATCAGTGACCGGGGCCTTAACTATGGCTACACCTTC; cdr3_aa: CAISDRGLNYGYTF
v_call: TRBV24-1; j_call: TRBJ2-7; clone_size: many; d_call: -; cdr3_nt: TGTGCCACCAGGGACAACTCCTACGAGCAGTACTTC; cdr3_aa: CATRDNSYEQYF
v_call: TRBV11-2; j_call: TRBJ2-7; clone_size: once; d_call: TRBD2; cdr3_nt: TGTGCCAGCAGCCGCCGATCGGTACTAGCGGGAGGCAATTACTTCTACGAGCAGTACTTC; cdr3_aa: CASSRRSVLAGGNYFYEQYF
v_call: TRBV6-2/TRBV6-3; j_call: TRBJ2-7; clone_size: few; d_call: TRBD1; cdr3_nt: TGTGCCAGCAGCGCTCTTAGGGACAGCTACGAGCAGTACTTC; cdr3_aa: CASSALRDSYEQYF